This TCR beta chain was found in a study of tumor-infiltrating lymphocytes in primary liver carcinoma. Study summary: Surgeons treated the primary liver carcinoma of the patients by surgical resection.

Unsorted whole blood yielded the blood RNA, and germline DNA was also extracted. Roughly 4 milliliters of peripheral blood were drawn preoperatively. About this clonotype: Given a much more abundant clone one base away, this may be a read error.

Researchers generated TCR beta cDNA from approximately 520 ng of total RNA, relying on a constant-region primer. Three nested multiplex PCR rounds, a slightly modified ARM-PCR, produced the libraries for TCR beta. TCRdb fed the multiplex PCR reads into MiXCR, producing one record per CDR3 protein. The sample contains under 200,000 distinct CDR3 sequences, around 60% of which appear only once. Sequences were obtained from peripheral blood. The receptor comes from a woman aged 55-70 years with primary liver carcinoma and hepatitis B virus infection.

The CDR3 DNA follows: TGTGCCAGCAGGACGACAGGGAACCCCTTCTTC. Translated, it gives CASRTTGNPFF. J is TRBJ1-2 and V is TRBV5-5; TRBD1 aligns across 7 bases. Per germline, CDR1 SGHKS and CDR2 YYEKEE (reference sequence). The CDR3 totals 11 residues.